The 22 T cell receptor beta chains in this list originate from one sample, sequenced in a study of cytomegalovirus exposure and HLA in healthy donors. In the PCR, 60 Vbeta and 13 Jbeta primers were used. Some clones are missing from TCRdb's copy, which holds only in-frame ones; the method was immunoSEQ multiplex PCR. The data show under 250,000 clones, around 82% seen once. The source material was PBMCs. Receptors originate from a woman in her 30s in good health and CMV-seronegative.

The chain has TRBV5-5 and TRBJ2-6, with D hard to call. V was clipped by 4 bases and J by 1 base, with 9 bases between them. The germline gives CDR1 SGHKS, CDR2 YYEKEE (reference sequence). The CDR3 is 15 residues long. The CDR3 DNA is TGTGCCAGCAGCAATAGTGTATCTGGGGCCAACGTCCTGACTTTC. Its protein is CASSNSVSGANVLTF.

This clone has a single count. The gene calls are TRBV6-1 and TRBJ2-5; 12 bases are shared with TRBD2. J lost 2 bases, V lost 1 base, and 8 bases had no gene match. Looked up from germline, CDR1 is MNHNS and CDR2 is SASEGT. The CDR3 has 18 residues. CDR3 residues: CASSEGFGLAGGQETQYF. The CDR3 bases are TGTGCCAGCAGTGAAGGTTTTGGCCTAGCGGGGGGGCAAGAGACCCAGTACTTC.

The CDR3 nucleotides are TGTGCCAGCAGCTTAGCACCATCGGTCCTAGCGAGTGCCTACGAGCAGTACTTC. This translates into CASSLAPSVLASAYEQYF. The rearrangement uses TRBV7-2 and TRBJ2-7; weak D call: TRBD2 (6 bases). Germline V lookup: CDR1 SGHTA, CDR2 FQGNSA. Between the trimmed V and J ends, which lost 0 bases and 2 bases, there was a span of 20 bases. The CDR3 extends over 18 amino acids.

The chain uses TRBV19 and TRBJ2-3; 8 nucleotides align to TRBD2. V shed 3 bases and J 2 bases; nucleotides not matched to a gene: 4. Germline CDR1 reads LNHDA; CDR2 reads SQIVND (reference sequence). The CDR3 sequence is 15 residues long. The CDR3: CASSIGTSYTDTQYF. The CDR3 region has the DNA TGTGCCAGTAGTATCGGGACTAGTTACACAGATACGCAGTATTTT.

The chain links TRBV15 to TRBJ1-5; D uncertain. The germline V and J ends were trimmed by 5 bases and 1 base, with 12 bases remaining between them. The CDR3 length is 15 residues. Germline CDR1 LNHNV, CDR2 YYDKDF (reference sequence). This chain's CDR3 is CATSFSYGSNQPQHF. In DNA form, the CDR3 reads TGTGCCACCAGCTTTTCCTACGGGAGCAATCAGCCCCAGCATTTT.

This clone was detected once. The chain carries TRBV9 and TRBJ2-1; 7 bases fit TRBD1. V gave up 6 bases and J gave up 0 bases; unmatched junction bases: 12. The CDR3 has 17 residues. Germline CDR1 is SGDLS and CDR2 is YYNGEE. CDR3 in DNA: TGTGCCAGCACTGACCCGACCGGGACAGCCTCCTACAATGAGCAGTTCTTC. Its translation: CASTDPTGTASYNEQFF.

This clone came up once. The junction does not match germline at one end; this may be a read error. CDR3 sequence reads: CASSLGDTGTFNF. CDR3 DNA sequence: TGTGCCAGCAGCTTGGGGGATACCGGGACTTTTAACTTC. V is TRBV5-6 and J is TRBJ2-5, with D maybe TRBD2 (6 bases). This CDR3 is 13 amino acids long. Per the germline V gene, CDR1 is SGHDT and CDR2 is YYEEEE.

J is TRBJ1-4 and V is TRBV9; D uncertain. CDR3 length: 13 amino acids. The V end was cut by 0 bases, the J end by 8 bases, with 8 bases between. From germline, CDR1 is SGDLS and CDR2 YYNGEE. The CDR3 DNA reads TGTGCCAGCAGCGTAGATCCTTCGGAAAAACTGTTTTTT. Encoded protein: CASSVDPSEKLFF.

Note on this clone: Germline and junction disagree at one end, which may indicate a read error. This sequence joins TRBV29-1 and TRBJ1-2; 8 nucleotides agree with TRBD1. CDR1 SQVTM and CDR2 ANQGSEA come from the germline V gene. The CDR3 length is 15 residues. CDR3 residues: CSVDTGGGFDYGYPF. CDR3 in DNA: TGCAGCGTTGATACAGGGGGGGGGTTCGACTATGGCTACCCCTTC.

This chain links TRBV10-3 with TRBJ1-6; 7 bases match TRBD1. In germline, CDR1 is ENHRY, CDR2 SYGVKD. The CDR3 covers 17 residues. J was trimmed by 3 bases and V by 5 bases; bases with no gene match: 10. This chain's CDR3 is CAISRQGGRDYNSPLHF. CDR3 DNA: TGTGCCATCAGTAGACAGGGAGGAAGGGACTATAATTCACCCCTCCACTTT.

V is TRBV18 and J is TRBJ2-7, with D uncertain. The germline CDR1 and CDR2 sequences are KGHSH and LQKENI. The CDR3 contains 14 residues. Trimming took 3 bases from V and 3 from J, leaving 12 bases between them. CDR3 sequence: CASSPDMLVYEQYF. DNA of the CDR3: TGTGCCAGCTCACCCGACATGCTGGTCTACGAGCAGTACTTC.

The rearrangement joins TRBV6-6 to TRBJ1-1; a weak D match, TRBD1 (5 bases). The CDR3 is 14 amino acids. Trimming took 4 bases from V and 4 from J, leaving 13 bases between them. Germline V CDR1 and CDR2: MNHNY, SVGAGI (reference sequence). The CDR3 here is CASSSQGPITEAFF. The CDR3 nucleotides read TGTGCCAGCAGTTCGCAGGGCCCGATCACTGAAGCTTTCTTT.

V gene TRBV28 combines with J gene TRBJ2-7, with a possible D match to TRBD2 (6 bases). V shed 2 bases and J shed 3 bases, with 11 bases lying between them. The V gene's germline CDR1 is MDHEN and CDR2 SYDVKM. The length of the CDR3 is 14 residues. CDR3 residues: CASSLGGAGYEQYF. CDR3 nucleotide sequence: TGTGCCAGCAGTTTAGGAGGGGCCGGCTACGAGCAGTACTTC. Combining the CDR3 with reference TRBV28 and TRBJ2-7 gives the whole variable domain DVKVTQSSRYLVKRTGEKVFLECVQDMDHENMFWYRQDPGLGLRLIYFSYDVKMKEKGDIPEGYSVSREKKERFSLILESASTNQTSMYLCASSLGGAGYEQYFGPGTRLTVT.

The rearrangement uses TRBV10-3 and TRBJ2-1; TRBD2 is a possible D gene (5 bases). CDR3 length equals 13 residues. V was pared by 3 bases and J by 7 bases, with 10 bases between. Germline CDR1 is ENHRY and CDR2 is SYGVKD. The CDR3 DNA is TGTGCCATCAGTGAAGTGGAGGAAAATGAGCAGTTCTTC. Translated, it gives CAISEVEENEQFF.

V is TRBV7-8 and J is TRBJ2-7, with no clear D. This CDR3 spans 15 amino acids. Germline assignment: CDR1 SGHVS and CDR2 FQNEAQ. V was trimmed by 1 base and J by 3 bases, leaving 13 bases between them. Here the CDR3 DNA reads TGTGCCAGCAGCTTAGGTCCCAGGCTTGTCTACGAGCAGTACTTC. It yields the protein CASSLGPRLVYEQYF.

The chain uses TRBV5-1 and TRBJ2-7; 8 nucleotides match TRBD2. Unmatched junction bases numbered 17, after V lost 0 bases and J lost 6 bases. The CDR3 runs to 18 residues. Germline loops: CDR1 SGHRS, CDR2 YFSETQ. The CDR3 region is CASSLGGRGGSVFSEQYF. The CDR3 DNA reads TGCGCCAGCAGCTTGGGGGGCCGGGGGGGAAGTGTATTCAGCGAGCAGTACTTC.

This rearrangement joins TRBV11-2 to TRBJ1-6; 9 nucleotides align to TRBD1. Per the germline V gene, CDR1 is SGHAT and CDR2 is FQNNGV. The CDR3 spans 17 residues. The V segment lost 4 bases and the J segment 4 bases; nucleotides outside the gene matches: 8. The CDR3 sequence: CASSSDRGGVYNSPLHF. Here the CDR3 DNA reads TGTGCCAGCAGCTCCGACAGGGGGGGAGTTTATAATTCACCCCTCCACTTT.

The chain employs TRBV19 and TRBJ1-1; the match to TRBD1 covers 7 bases. Per germline, CDR1 LNHDA and CDR2 SQIVND (reference sequence). The CDR3 totals 16 residues. The junction had 11 bases not matched to a gene; V was cut back by 7 bases and J by 0 bases. This CDR3 reads CASKSTPDRVNTEAFF. DNA for the CDR3: TGTGCCAGTAAATCCACCCCCGACAGGGTGAACACTGAAGCTTTCTTT.

The chain is built from TRBV18 and TRBJ2-1; no clear D. Germline CDR1 KGHSH, CDR2 LQKENI. The CDR3 runs 15 residues. V gave up 3 bases and J gave up 0 bases, with 9 bases separating them. In nucleotides, the CDR3 is TGTGCCAGCTCACCCGCACAGAGCTCCTACAATGAGCAGTTCTTC. Translation gives CASSPAQSSYNEQFF.

Comments on this clone: No DNA is shown, since the ends of the CDR3 on it are uncertain; the CDR3 is the one TCRdb lists. V gene TRBV2 combines with J gene TRBJ1-5; the D call of TRBD1 is as the table states it, not checked on the DNA. Germline loops: CDR1 SNHLY, CDR2 FYNNEI. Including both end residues, the CDR3 is 16 amino acids long. The CDR3 reads CASSSSPDSRNQPQHF.

V usage is TRBV7-6 and J usage is TRBJ2-3; 7 nucleotides align to TRBD1. Losses at the gene ends were 5 bases for V and 1 base for J; bases not matched to a gene: 12. The germline gives CDR1 SGHVS, CDR2 FNYEAQ. The CDR3 runs to 17 residues. Here the CDR3 reads CASSPYIGQGGTDTQYF. The CDR3 nucleotides are TGTGCCAGCAGCCCGTATATCGGTCAGGGGGGCACAGATACGCAGTATTTT.

The sample holds one count of this clone. The V call is TRBV7-9, the J call TRBJ2-3; no clear D gene. The V gene's germline CDR1 is SEHNR and CDR2 FQNEAQ (reference sequence). Trimming left V 0 bases short and J 4 bases short, with 8 bases between. The length of the CDR3 is 14 residues. This CDR3 is CASSLAITADTQYF. CDR3 in DNA: TGTGCCAGCAGCTTAGCGATAACGGCAGATACGCAGTATTTT.